The 32 T cell receptor beta chains below all came from one sample that was sequenced in a study of Graves' ophthalmopathy and Graves' hyperthyroidism (dated by TCRdb to the late 2010s). Sequencing used an Illumina HiSeq 2000. For repertoire sequencing, TCR beta CDR3 regions were amplified from RNA transcripts. The first round was an RT-PCR using HTBI primers with the Qiagen OneStep RT-PCR kit, and this first round was followed by a second-round multiplex PCR, then size selection and purification. Through fastp at Q25 and MiXCR, TCRdb rebuilt clones from the public reads, retaining in-frame beta chains. Each CDR3 protein gets just one entry, which takes the most common genes and DNA from the rows behind it. Counted in this sample were around 1,200,000 distinct CDR3 sequences; approximately 35% of them appeared once. Jointly, the top ten make up around 10% of the sample. Input material: peripheral blood or thyroid tissue (not recorded which). These receptors were taken from an adult man with Graves' hyperthyroidism.

This clonotype was seen at least ten times. V gene TRBV2 combines with J gene TRBJ2-5; 8 nucleotides match TRBD1. J was trimmed by 6 bases and V by 6 bases; bases with no gene match: 9. The CDR3 contains 14 residues. Germline CDR1 SNHLY, CDR2 FYNNEI. The CDR3 protein is CASSLDRGKKTQYF. In DNA form, the CDR3 reads TGTGCCAGCAGCTTAGACAGGGGCAAGAAGACCCAGTACTTC.

This clonotype has only one observation. The V call is TRBV29-1, the J call TRBJ2-1, with 10 bases identical to TRBD1. The trim removed 6 bases at V and 7 bases at J, leaving 6 bases unmatched. Germline lookup yields CDR1 SQVTM and CDR2 ANQGSEA. The CDR3 sequence is 13 residues long. The CDR3 DNA follows: TGCAGCGTGGGGACAGGGGTTATAAATGAGCAGTTCTTC. Protein sequence: CSVGTGVINEQFF.

This clonotype was seen at least ten times. The J gene is TRBJ1-4, the V gene TRBV12-3 or TRBV12-4; D is unresolved. The CDR3 has 15 residues. Trimming left V 2 bases short and J 4 bases short, with 11 bases between. This CDR3 reads CASSLSAENNEKLFF. The DNA of the CDR3 is TGTGCCAGCAGTTTATCTGCAGAGAATAATGAAAAACTGTTTTTT.

Of note for this clonotype: One end of the junction varies from germline; a read error may be responsible. The rearrangement links TRBV10-3 to TRBJ1-6; TRBD1 aligns across 9 bases. The CDR3 contains 14 residues. CDR1 is ENHRY, CDR2 SYGVKD, per germline. The CDR3 coding sequence is TGTGCCAGCAGTTTACAGGGGGCGACTTCACCCCTCCACTTT. This encodes CASSLQGATSPLHF.

The rearrangement joins TRBV6-5 to TRBJ2-7; no clear D. This CDR3 contains 13 residues. V was pared by 3 bases and J by 7 bases, with 13 bases between. The germline gives CDR1 MNHEY, CDR2 SVGAGI. CDR3 bases: TGTGCCAGCAGTTATTCGACTGACCGGGAGCAGTACTTC. Translated: CASSYSTDREQYF.

This clonotype came up many times. This chain joins TRBV19 and TRBJ1-4; D may be TRBD1 (5 bases). Germline values: CDR1 LNHDA, CDR2 SQIVND (reference sequence). The CDR3 spans 14 residues. The germline V and J ends were trimmed by 5 bases and 7 bases, with 14 bases remaining between them. CDR3 DNA sequence: TGTGCCAGTAGTCGGGACGACCGCTTTGAAAAACTGTTTTTT. Translation gives CASSRDDRFEKLFF.

This clonotype came up many times. V usage is TRBV7-2 and J usage is TRBJ2-7; no clear D. The CDR3 is 12 amino acids. Germline-derived CDR1 and CDR2 are SGHTA and FQGNSA. Trimming pared 4 bases from V and 5 bases from J, leaving 9 bases between. CDR3 nucleotide sequence: TGTGCCAGCAGCTCCAATGGAAACGAGCAGTACTTC. Protein product: CASSSNGNEQYF.

The rearrangement joins TRBV20-1 to TRBJ1-1; no definite D call. The CDR3 sequence is 14 residues long. The germline V gene encodes CDR1 DFQATT and CDR2 SNEGSKA (reference sequence). Trimming removed 6 bases at V and 2 bases at J, with 16 bases between. The DNA of the CDR3 is TGCAGTGCCCCCCCGACCCCCGGAAACACTGAAGCTTTCTTT. It specifies CSAPPTPGNTEAFF.

The chain is built from TRBV27 and TRBJ1-6; 7 nucleotides align to TRBD1. There are 14 residues in the CDR3. Per germline, CDR1 MNHEY and CDR2 SMNVEV (reference sequence). With 5 bases clipped from V and 8 bases from J, the junction kept 6 bases outside the gene matches. CDR3 in amino acids: CASSLTGTHSPLHF. CDR3 in DNA: TGTGCCAGCAGTCTGACAGGGACCCATTCACCCCTCCACTTT.

The rearrangement joins TRBV9 to TRBJ2-7; 10 nucleotides line up with TRBD1. This CDR3 region has 16 residues. Germline lookup yields CDR1 SGDLS and CDR2 YYNGEE. V was clipped by 4 bases and J by 2 bases; unmatched bases: 9. CDR3 DNA sequence: TGTGCCAGCAGCTATCAGGGACAGGGGCGTACCTACGAGCAGTACTTC. Its translation: CASSYQGQGRTYEQYF.

This clonotype was detected many times. The chain links TRBV2 to TRBJ1-1; D gene unclear. The CDR3 length is 15 residues. Germline CDR1 reads SNHLY; CDR2 reads FYNNEI. The V end lost 0 bases, the J end lost 0 bases, and 8 bases lay between the germline ends. CDR3 DNA: TGTGCCAGCAGTGAAGCGCTCGTACTGAACACTGAAGCTTTCTTT. This gives the protein CASSEALVLNTEAFF.

This clonotype appeared many times. The DNA of the CDR3 is TGTGCCAGCAGCCAACAAGGTCCTGAAGCTTTCTTT. Its translation: CASSQQGPEAFF. The V gene is TRBV14, the J gene TRBJ1-1; D gene unclear. V was pared by 2 bases and J by 6 bases, with 7 bases between. This CDR3 has 12 residues. Germline CDR1 reads SGHDN; CDR2 reads FVKESK.

In regard to this clonotype: A much larger clone lies a single base off, so this may be a read error. The V gene is TRBV7-8, the J gene TRBJ2-7; D remains ambiguous. The CDR3 covers 12 residues. V shed 1 base and J shed 9 bases, with 10 bases lying between them. CDR1 is SGHVS, CDR2 FQNEAQ, per germline. CDR3 in amino acids: CASSLVASGQYF. The CDR3 DNA reads as TGTGCCAGCAGCTTAGTGGCTTCGGGGCAGTACTTC.

This chain's CDR3 is CASTGQGLISPLHF. Here the CDR3 DNA reads TGTGCCAGTACCGGACAGGGGCTAATTTCACCCCTCCACTTT. The chain uses TRBV19 and TRBJ1-6, with TRBD1 identical over 9 bases. The CDR3 is made up of 14 amino acids. With V trimmed by 7 bases and J by 9 bases, 7 bases remained unmatched. The germline V gene has CDR1 LNHDA and CDR2 SQIVND (reference sequence).

This clonotype was counted only a few times. The chain is built from TRBV7-2 and TRBJ2-7, with 7 bases matching TRBD2. The V and J ends lost 6 bases and 10 bases, in that order; junction bases with no gene match: 21. This CDR3 spans 16 amino acids. Germline V CDR1 and CDR2: SGHTA, FQGNSA. DNA of the CDR3: TGTGCCAGCAGTTACTTCGGGGAGGGGCCGAGCGAGAAACAGTACTTC. It yields the protein CASSYFGEGPSEKQYF.

The V gene is TRBV15, the J gene TRBJ1-1; D remains unclear. The CDR3 is made up of 13 amino acids. V lost 5 bases and J lost 3, with 10 bases in between. Germline V gene sequence: CDR1 LNHNV, CDR2 YYDKDF (reference sequence). This chain's CDR3 is CATSAEIYTEAFF. The CDR3 nucleotides read TGTGCCACCAGCGCCGAAATATACACTGAAGCTTTCTTT. The complete variable domain, with remaining parts taken from reference TRBV15 and TRBJ1-1, reads DAMVIQNPRYQVTQFGKPVTLSCSQTLNHNVMYWYQQKSSQAPKLLFHYYDKDFNNEADTPDNFQSRRPNTSFCFLDIRSPGLGDTAMYLCATSAEIYTEAFFGQGTRLTVV.

This clonotype has at least ten counts. The CDR3 loop is CASSSDGQSFYGYTF. The DNA for the CDR3 is TGTGCCAGCAGTTCCGACGGACAGTCCTTCTATGGCTACACCTTC. The chain recombines TRBV6-5 with TRBJ1-2; D possibly corresponds to TRBD1 (6 bases). The V gene lost 4 bases and the J gene lost 4 bases, with 16 bases spanning the gap. This CDR3 contains 15 residues. CDR1 and CDR2 (germline): MNHEY, SVGAGI.

The chain couples TRBV6-5 to TRBJ2-7; D is possibly TRBD1 (6 bases). V was clipped by 5 bases and J by 1 base, with 18 bases between them. CDR3 size: 16 residues. Per the germline V gene, CDR1 is MNHEY and CDR2 is SVGAGI. The CDR3 spells CASSDRQQQLSYEQYF. In DNA form, the CDR3 reads TGTGCCAGCAGTGACAGGCAACAGCAACTATCCTACGAGCAGTACTTC.

The chain recombines TRBV28 with TRBJ1-5; a weak D match, TRBD1 (5 bases). This CDR3 is 15 amino acids long. V was pared by 1 base and J by 5 bases, with 12 bases between. CDR1 is MDHEN, CDR2 SYDVKM, per germline. The CDR3 loop is CASSLSRALHQPQHF. In DNA form, the CDR3 reads TGTGCCAGCAGTTTATCCAGGGCCCTGCATCAGCCCCAGCATTTT.

This clonotype has a count of ten or more. V usage is TRBV2 and J usage is TRBJ1-5; D perhaps matches TRBD1 (5 bases). The CDR3 is 13 residues long. CDR1 is SNHLY, CDR2 FYNNEI, per germline. Deletions cut 7 bases from V and 3 bases from J, with 10 bases between. In DNA, the CDR3 is TGTGCCAGCATGGGGGGTACCAATCAGCCCCAGCATTTT. Residues: CASMGGTNQPQHF.

There are many counts of this clonotype. The rearrangement links TRBV6-5 to TRBJ2-5; a weak D match, TRBD1 (5 bases). V was cut by 1 base and J by 4 bases, with 13 bases left in between. Germline lookup yields CDR1 MNHEY and CDR2 SVGAGI. The CDR3 spans 15 residues. CDR3 bases: TGTGCCAGCAGTTACTGGGCGACAGAGGCAGAGACCCAGTACTTC. Protein sequence: CASSYWATEAETQYF.

This chain joins TRBV12-3 or TRBV12-4 and TRBJ2-5; 7 bases align to TRBD1. With 5 bases clipped from V and 5 bases from J, the junction kept 11 bases outside the gene matches. The CDR3 extends over 15 amino acids. The CDR3 is CASSGGQDFRETQYF. CDR3 bases: TGTGCCAGCAGTGGCGGACAGGACTTCCGGGAGACCCAGTACTTC.

In this sample, this clonotype turned up many times. The V and J genes are TRBV10-1 and TRBJ1-2; 7 bases align to TRBD1. CDR1 WNHNN and CDR2 SYGVQD come from the germline V gene (reference sequence). The CDR3 runs 14 residues. Trimming removed 4 bases from V and 8 bases from J; junction bases left unmatched: 10. The CDR3 protein is CASSGRQGMGGYTF. DNA of the CDR3: TGCGCCAGCAGTGGCCGACAGGGAATGGGAGGCTACACCTTC.

This clonotype came up many times. The V call is TRBV10-3, the J call TRBJ2-7; 7 nucleotides line up with TRBD1. Germline CDR1 reads ENHRY; CDR2 reads SYGVKD. This CDR3 comprises 14 residues. The V segment lost 6 bases and the J segment 2 bases; nucleotides outside the gene matches: 7. This CDR3 is CAISTGQATYEQYF. CDR3 DNA: TGTGCCATCAGCACAGGACAGGCTACCTACGAGCAGTACTTC.

The chain carries TRBV19 and TRBJ2-7; 12 bases agree with TRBD2. The germline gives CDR1 LNHDA, CDR2 SQIVND (reference sequence). The V gene end was trimmed by 3 bases and the J gene end by 6 bases; junction bases not matched to a gene: 9. This CDR3 has 16 residues. The DNA for the CDR3 is TGTGCCAGTAGTATTTGGGCTAGCGGGAGGGCCGTCGAGCAGTACTTC. Protein sequence: CASSIWASGRAVEQYF.

This clonotype was found once. The rearrangement joins TRBV9 to TRBJ1-1; D is unresolved. Trimming stripped 4 bases from V and 0 bases from J, with 16 bases between. Germline CDR1 reads SGDLS; CDR2 reads YYNGEE. There are 16 residues in the CDR3. The CDR3 DNA follows: TGTGCCAGCAGCCCCCATGTTAGGACGGTGAACACTGAAGCTTTCTTT. This translates into CASSPHVRTVNTEAFF.

There are a few counts of this clonotype. It may be a read error: a sequence one base away is much more abundant. The chain couples TRBV24-1 to TRBJ2-5, with D perhaps TRBD2 (6 bases). This CDR3 is built from 17 residues. V lost 2 bases to trimming and J lost 5 bases, with 20 bases between them. CDR1 and CDR2 (germline): KGHDR, SFDVKD. The CDR3 is CATSDYGRDGGFETQYF. The CDR3 nucleotides are TGTGCCACCAGTGATTATGGCCGGGACGGGGGATTCGAGACCCAGTACTTC.

In its sample, this clonotype was seen a few times. This may come from a read error, since a much larger clone is one base off. V is TRBV10-3 and J is TRBJ1-4, with a tentative D call TRBD1 (5 bases). The CDR3 contains 13 residues. Trimming pared 8 bases from V and 1 base from J, leaving 8 bases between. The germline V gene has CDR1 ENHRY and CDR2 SYGVKD. The CDR3 region has the DNA TGTGCCATCGGGGGGGTAACTAATGAAAAACTGTTTTTT. Translated, it gives CAIGGVTNEKLFF.

In its sample, this clonotype was seen a few times. The rearrangement links TRBV12-3 or TRBV12-4 to TRBJ1-4; 7 nucleotides line up with TRBD1. The CDR3 contains 14 residues. Germline trimming cut 3 bases from V and 8 bases from J; bases unmatched to any gene: 6. The CDR3 loop reads CASSFAGGSEKLFF. CDR3 bases: TGTGCCAGCAGTTTCGCAGGGGGGTCGGAAAAACTGTTTTTT.

Of note for this clonotype: The CDR3 end shows no conserved phenylalanine or tryptophan, and so a read error is likely. The chain has TRBV6-6 and TRBJ1-2; 7 bases align to TRBD1. The CDR3 runs to 15 residues. V gave up 5 bases and J gave up 7 bases; unmatched junction bases: 13. CDR1 is MNHNY, CDR2 SVGAGI, per germline (reference sequence). CDR3: CASSDYRQGNGGYTL. Here the CDR3 DNA reads TGTGCCAGCAGTGACTACAGACAGGGAAACGGTGGCTACACCCTC.

This clonotype was observed a handful of times. This chain connects TRBV29-1 to TRBJ1-1; weak D call: TRBD1 (5 bases). This CDR3 is 14 amino acids long. Germline assignment: CDR1 SQVTM and CDR2 ANQGSEA. V was cut by 6 bases and J by 4 bases, with 18 bases left in between. CDR3 nucleotide sequence: TGCAGCGTCCGGGACGGAACGAAGGTCACTGAAGCTTTCTTT. Encoded protein: CSVRDGTKVTEAFF.

This clonotype showed up many times. The V and J genes are TRBV15 and TRBJ1-1, with D perhaps matching TRBD1 (5 bases). This CDR3 comprises 15 residues. Germline CDR1 is LNHNV and CDR2 is YYDKDF (reference sequence). V lost 4 bases, J lost 0 bases, and 12 bases lay in between. In DNA form, the CDR3 reads TGTGCCACCAGCACCAGACAGACTATGAACACTGAAGCTTTCTTT. Translated: CATSTRQTMNTEAFF.